This T cell receptor beta chain was recorded in a study of control samples from healthy donors and cancer patients. Sequencing used immunoSEQ multiplex PCR; TCRdb keeps in-frame clones, though not all of them. The data contain 150,000 to 180,000 clones, approximately 94% of them singletons. This CDR3 is built from 14 residues. V lost 4 bases to trimming and J lost 5 bases, with 13 bases between them. The germline gives CDR1 SGHKS, CDR2 YYEKEE (reference sequence). The source of this sequence is a man in his forties or fifties in good health. V and J are TRBV5-5 and TRBJ1-5; TRBD1 might be the D (5 bases). The specimen was blood. The CDR3 DNA follows: TGTGCCAGCAGCCCAGACAGCCTCTATCAGCCCCAGCATTTT. It codes for CASSPDSLYQPQHF.